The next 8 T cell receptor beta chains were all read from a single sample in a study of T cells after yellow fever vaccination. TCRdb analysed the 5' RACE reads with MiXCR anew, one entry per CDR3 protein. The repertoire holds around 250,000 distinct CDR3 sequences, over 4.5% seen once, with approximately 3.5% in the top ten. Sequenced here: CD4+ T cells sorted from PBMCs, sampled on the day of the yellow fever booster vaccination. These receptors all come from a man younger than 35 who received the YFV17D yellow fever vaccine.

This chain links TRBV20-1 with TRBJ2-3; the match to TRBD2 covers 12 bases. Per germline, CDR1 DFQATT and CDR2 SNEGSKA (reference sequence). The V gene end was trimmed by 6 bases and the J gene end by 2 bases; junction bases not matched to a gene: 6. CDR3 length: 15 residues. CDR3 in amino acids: CSARLAGVTTDTQYF. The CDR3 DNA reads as TGCAGTGCCAGACTAGCGGGGGTTACCACAGATACGCAGTATTTT.

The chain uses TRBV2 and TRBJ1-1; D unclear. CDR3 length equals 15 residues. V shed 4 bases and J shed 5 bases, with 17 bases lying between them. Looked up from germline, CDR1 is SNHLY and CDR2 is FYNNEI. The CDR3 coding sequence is TGTGCCAGCAGTGCTCAACCGGCCACCCAGACTGAAGCTTTCTTT. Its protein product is CASSAQPATQTEAFF.

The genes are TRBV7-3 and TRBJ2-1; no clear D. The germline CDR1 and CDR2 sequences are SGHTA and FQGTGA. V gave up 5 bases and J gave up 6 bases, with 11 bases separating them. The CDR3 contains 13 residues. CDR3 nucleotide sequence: TGTGCCAGCAGCCAACACTTGGGCAATGAGCAGTTCTTC. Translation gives CASSQHLGNEQFF.

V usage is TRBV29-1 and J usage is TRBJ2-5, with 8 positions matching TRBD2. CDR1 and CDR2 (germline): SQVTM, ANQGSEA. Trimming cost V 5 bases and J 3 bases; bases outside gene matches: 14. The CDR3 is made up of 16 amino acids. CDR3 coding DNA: TGCAGCGTTCTCCTGCGGGCTAGCGGGCGCGAAGAGACCCAGTACTTC. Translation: CSVLLRASGREETQYF.

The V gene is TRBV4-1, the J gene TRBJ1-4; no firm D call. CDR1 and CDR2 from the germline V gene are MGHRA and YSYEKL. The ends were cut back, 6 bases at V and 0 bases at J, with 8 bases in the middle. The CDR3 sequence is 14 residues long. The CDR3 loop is CASSTSSTNEKLFF. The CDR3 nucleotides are TGCGCCAGCAGTACCTCTTCAACTAATGAAAAACTGTTTTTT.

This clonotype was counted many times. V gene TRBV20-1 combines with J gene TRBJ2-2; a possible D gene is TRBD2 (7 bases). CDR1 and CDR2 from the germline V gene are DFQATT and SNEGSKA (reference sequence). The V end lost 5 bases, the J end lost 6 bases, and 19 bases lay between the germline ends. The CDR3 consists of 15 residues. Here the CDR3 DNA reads TGCAGTGCTCTTCGGGGGGCCCTCGGGGCCGGGGAGCTGTTTTTT. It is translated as CSALRGALGAGELFF.

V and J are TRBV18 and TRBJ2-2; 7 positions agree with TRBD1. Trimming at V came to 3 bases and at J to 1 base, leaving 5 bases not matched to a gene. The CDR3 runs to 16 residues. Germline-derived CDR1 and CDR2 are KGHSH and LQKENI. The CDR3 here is CASSPQRQGNTGELFF. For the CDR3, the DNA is TGTGCCAGCTCACCCCAGCGACAGGGGAACACCGGGGAGCTGTTTTTT.

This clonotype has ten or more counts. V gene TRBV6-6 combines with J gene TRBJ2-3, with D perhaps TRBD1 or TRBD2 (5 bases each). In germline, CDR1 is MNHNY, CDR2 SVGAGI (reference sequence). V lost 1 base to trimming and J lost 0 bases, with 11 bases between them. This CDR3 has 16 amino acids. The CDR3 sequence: CASSYWGGGSTDTQYF. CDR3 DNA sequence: TGTGCCAGCAGTTACTGGGGTGGGGGTAGCACAGATACGCAGTATTTT.